This T cell receptor beta chain was documented in a study of CD8 T cells in Susac syndrome. Random hexamers were used to reverse transcribe an amount of roughly 0.45 to 1 ug RNA. TCRdb re-called the immunoSEQ multiplex PCR reads through MiXCR, storing one row per CDR3 protein. The table shows approximately 150,000 distinct CDR3 sequences, with around 94% occurring only once. Between the trimmed V and J ends, which lost 5 bases and 5 bases, there was a span of 15 bases. CDR1 and CDR2 (germline): LNHDA, SQIVND (reference sequence). This CDR3 comprises 14 residues. Sequencing input: CD4+ T cells from PBMCs. This chain links TRBV19 with TRBJ1-1; the D is unclear. The TCR was taken from a human donor in good health. Here the CDR3 reads CASSAAWGRTEAFF. As DNA, the CDR3 is TGTGCCAGTAGTGCCGCCTGGGGTCGGACTGAAGCTTTCTTT.